This T cell receptor beta chain came from a study of blood T cell repertoires in COVID-19. Looked up from germline, CDR1 is SEHNR and CDR2 is FQNEAQ (reference sequence). Trimming stripped 1 base from V and 1 base from J, with 7 bases between. This CDR3 region has 14 residues. Profiled with immunoSEQ multiplex PCR; TCRdb holds only in-frame clones, not every one. Here the sample spans 150,000 to 200,000 clones, 65% to 85% being singletons. The study recruited people aged about 18 to 95 years across around 24 US areas. Participants had their cohort set by participant-reported clinical history. Sequencing was carried out using PBMCs or T cells enriched from blood (not recorded which). The rearrangement links TRBV7-9 to TRBJ1-1; D is unclear. This clonotype was obtained from an older man who had been exposed to COVID-19. CDR3 in DNA: TGTGCCAGCAGCTTAGAACAACAGAACACTGAAGCTTTCTTT. Protein: CASSLEQQNTEAFF.